Listed below are T cell receptor beta chains from one sample, sequenced in a study of blood T cell repertoires in COVID-19. Profiled with immunoSEQ multiplex PCR; TCRdb holds only in-frame clones, not every one. The sample lists tens of thousands of clones, 70% to 85% occurring once. Sequenced: peripheral blood. The receptor source for this set is a man between 60 and 75 years old with active or convalescent COVID-19. CDR3s include the opening cysteine and the closing phenylalanine or tryptophan. A D gene is named only where the DNA matches it firmly. A clone size is listed for some rows: how often the clone was seen (once, few, many), or a class if it is expanded.

D gene: NA
J gene: TRBJ2-7
clone size: NA
V gene: TRBV3-1/TRBV3-2
CDR3 protein: CASSQVREEQYF
CDR3 DNA: TGTGCCAGCAGCCAAGTTCGAGAGGAGCAGTACTTC

D gene: NA
J gene: TRBJ1-1
clone size: NA
V gene: TRBV3-1/TRBV3-2
CDR3 protein: CASSQRGDTEAFF
CDR3 DNA: TGTGCCAGCAGCCAACGGGGGGACACTGAAGCTTTCTTT

D gene: TRBD2
J gene: TRBJ2-3
clone size: NA
V gene: TRBV10-3
CDR3 protein: CAIKSPLAGGPTDTQYF
CDR3 DNA: TGTGCCATCAAATCCCCTCTAGCGGGGGGGCCGACAGATACGCAGTATTTT

D gene: TRBD2
J gene: TRBJ2-2
clone size: many
V gene: TRBV7-3
CDR3 protein: CASSPSGGAGELFF
CDR3 DNA: TGTGCCAGCAGCCCTAGCGGGGGAGCCGGGGAGCTGTTTTTT

D gene: NA
J gene: TRBJ1-2
clone size: NA
V gene: TRBV9
CDR3 protein: CASSAASVTEDYGYTF
CDR3 DNA: TGTGCCAGCAGCGCCGCTTCTGTCACCGAGGACTATGGCTACACCTTC

D gene: NA
J gene: TRBJ1-2
clone size: NA
V gene: TRBV19
CDR3 protein: CASSIQSGVGGYTF
CDR3 DNA: TGTGCCAGTAGTATACAATCGGGGGTAGGCGGCTACACCTTC

D gene: TRBD1
J gene: TRBJ2-2
clone size: once
V gene: TRBV9
CDR3 protein: CASSVGGTGVTGELFF
CDR3 DNA: TGTGCCAGCAGCGTAGGCGGGACAGGGGTGACCGGGGAGCTGTTTTTT

D gene: NA
J gene: TRBJ1-1
clone size: NA
V gene: TRBV20-1
CDR3 protein: CSARDRGGAFF
CDR3 DNA: TGCAGTGCTAGAGATAGGGGAGGAGCTTTCTTT

D gene: TRBD1
J gene: TRBJ2-5
clone size: once
V gene: TRBV27
CDR3 protein: CASKKGAQGAAWETQYF
CDR3 DNA: TGTGCCAGCAAAAAGGGCGCGCAGGGGGCGGCATGGGAGACCCAGTACTTC

D gene: NA
J gene: TRBJ1-1
clone size: many
V gene: TRBV27
CDR3 protein: CASNRRGLNTEAFF
CDR3 DNA: TGTGCCAGCAACCGAAGGGGGTTGAACACTGAAGCTTTCTTT

D gene: TRBD1
J gene: TRBJ1-2
clone size: NA
V gene: TRBV5-8
CDR3 protein: CASSQWTGTNYGYTF
CDR3 DNA: TGTGCCAGCAGCCAATGGACAGGAACTAACTATGGCTACACCTTC

D gene: NA
J gene: TRBJ2-5
clone size: NA
V gene: TRBV3-1/TRBV3-2
CDR3 protein: CASSQPGTFKETQYF
CDR3 DNA: TGTGCCAGCAGCCAGCCCGGGACTTTTAAAGAGACCCAGTACTTC

D gene: NA
J gene: TRBJ2-1
clone size: NA
V gene: TRBV24-1
CDR3 protein: CATSDLAGSDEQFF
CDR3 DNA: TGTGCCACCAGTGATTTGGCGGGGTCCGATGAGCAGTTCTTC

D gene: TRBD1
J gene: TRBJ1-1
clone size: many
V gene: TRBV11-2
CDR3 protein: CASSFRDRGVTGRGTEAFF
CDR3 DNA: TGTGCCAGCAGCTTCCGGGACAGGGGGGTCACAGGTCGCGGCACTGAAGCTTTCTTT

D gene: TRBD1
J gene: TRBJ2-5
clone size: NA
V gene: TRBV7-8
CDR3 protein: CASSLGPGQGQETQYF
CDR3 DNA: TGTGCCAGCAGCTTAGGGCCGGGACAGGGACAAGAGACCCAGTACTTC

D gene: TRBD1
J gene: TRBJ2-7
clone size: NA
V gene: TRBV5-1
CDR3 protein: CASSFPGQGIYEQYF
CDR3 DNA: TGCGCCAGCAGCTTTCCGGGACAGGGAATCTACGAGCAGTACTTC

D gene: TRBD1
J gene: TRBJ2-7
clone size: NA
V gene: TRBV2
CDR3 protein: CASTRDRSSYEQYF
CDR3 DNA: TGTGCCAGCACCCGGGACAGGAGCTCCTACGAGCAGTACTTC

D gene: TRBD1
J gene: TRBJ2-7
clone size: NA
V gene: TRBV6-5
CDR3 protein: CASRLSGQGGEQYF
CDR3 DNA: TGTGCCAGCAGGCTCTCGGGACAGGGGGGCGAGCAGTACTTC

D gene: NA
J gene: TRBJ2-5
clone size: NA
V gene: TRBV2
CDR3 protein: CASKGEGETQYF
CDR3 DNA: TGTGCCAGCAAGGGAGAGGGAGAGACCCAGTACTTC

D gene: TRBD1
J gene: TRBJ1-5
clone size: NA
V gene: TRBV27
CDR3 protein: CASSLDRESNQPQHF
CDR3 DNA: TGTGCCAGCAGTTTAGACAGGGAAAGCAATCAGCCCCAGCATTTT

D gene: NA
J gene: TRBJ1-6
clone size: NA
V gene: TRBV5-1
CDR3 protein: CASSLAGGRYSPLHF
CDR3 DNA: TGCGCCAGCAGCTTGGCCGGGGGGAGGTATTCACCCCTCCACTTT

D gene: NA
J gene: TRBJ1-4
clone size: few
V gene: TRBV27
CDR3 protein: CASGHVEKLFF
CDR3 DNA: TGTGCCAGCGGGCATGTGGAAAAACTGTTTTTT

D gene: TRBD1
J gene: TRBJ1-1
clone size: once
V gene: TRBV4-1
CDR3 protein: CASSQEDREDTEAFF
CDR3 DNA: TGCGCCAGCAGCCAAGAGGACAGGGAGGACACTGAAGCTTTCTTT

D gene: TRBD2
J gene: TRBJ2-1
clone size: NA
V gene: TRBV5-6
CDR3 protein: CASSRWGGGEYNEQFF
CDR3 DNA: TGTGCCAGCAGTCGGTGGGGCGGGGGGGAATACAATGAGCAGTTCTTC

D gene: NA
J gene: TRBJ2-2
clone size: NA
V gene: TRBV4-2
CDR3 protein: CASSQDPTGTNTGELFF
CDR3 DNA: TGTGCCAGCAGCCAAGATCCCACAGGAACGAACACCGGGGAGCTGTTTTTT

D gene: NA
J gene: TRBJ2-3
clone size: NA
V gene: TRBV5-4
CDR3 protein: CASSLSSGGFTQYF
CDR3 DNA: TGTGCCAGCAGCTTGAGCTCGGGGGGCTTTACGCAGTATTTT

D gene: TRBD2
J gene: TRBJ2-3
clone size: NA
V gene: TRBV10-3
CDR3 protein: CAISDLDAGGTDTQYF
CDR3 DNA: TGTGCCATCAGTGACCTCGACGCGGGGGGCACAGATACGCAGTATTTT

D gene: NA
J gene: TRBJ1-5
clone size: NA
V gene: TRBV6-4
CDR3 protein: CASIPMEQGDNGNQPQHF
CDR3 DNA: TGTGCCAGCATCCCCATGGAGCAAGGGGATAATGGCAATCAGCCCCAGCATTTT

D gene: NA
J gene: TRBJ1-2
clone size: NA
V gene: TRBV19
CDR3 protein: CASSLTPDSSYGYTF
CDR3 DNA: TGTGCCAGTAGTCTGACACCTGATTCTTCCTATGGCTACACCTTC

D gene: TRBD1
J gene: TRBJ1-5
clone size: few
V gene: TRBV24-1
CDR3 protein: CATSDPTDRGGQPQHF
CDR3 DNA: TGTGCCACCAGTGATCCTACTGACAGGGGTGGACAGCCCCAGCATTTT

D gene: TRBD2
J gene: TRBJ2-5
clone size: NA
V gene: TRBV5-6
CDR3 protein: CASSFGVLAGQETQYF
CDR3 DNA: TGTGCCAGCAGCTTTGGGGTCTTAGCGGGGCAAGAGACCCAGTACTTC

D gene: TRBD1
J gene: TRBJ1-5
clone size: once
V gene: TRBV18
CDR3 protein: CASSYAGTGNNQPQHF
CDR3 DNA: TGTGCCAGCTCATATGCCGGGACAGGTAACAATCAGCCCCAGCATTTT

D gene: NA
J gene: TRBJ1-2
clone size: NA
V gene: TRBV24-1
CDR3 protein: CATSDPREVGYGYTF
CDR3 DNA: TGTGCCACCAGTGACCCCAGGGAAGTTGGATATGGCTACACCTTC

D gene: NA
J gene: TRBJ1-5
clone size: NA
V gene: TRBV30
CDR3 protein: CAWSMASGLNSNQPQHF
CDR3 DNA: TGTGCCTGGAGCATGGCTTCGGGACTAAATAGCAATCAGCCCCAGCATTTT

D gene: TRBD1
J gene: TRBJ2-7
clone size: NA
V gene: TRBV18
CDR3 protein: CASSPSVQGAVEQYF
CDR3 DNA: TGTGCCAGCTCACCAAGTGTACAGGGGGCGGTCGAGCAGTACTTC

D gene: TRBD1
J gene: TRBJ1-5
clone size: NA
V gene: TRBV3-1/TRBV3-2
CDR3 protein: CASSQAGQGGQPQHF
CDR3 DNA: TGTGCCAGCAGCCAAGCTGGACAGGGGGGTCAGCCCCAGCATTTT

D gene: TRBD1
J gene: TRBJ1-2
clone size: NA
V gene: TRBV6-1
CDR3 protein: CASSEQGDGYTF
CDR3 DNA: TGTGCCAGCAGTGAGCAGGGGGACGGCTACACCTTC

D gene: NA
J gene: TRBJ1-6
clone size: NA
V gene: TRBV4-1
CDR3 protein: CASSQDLGAYSPLHF
CDR3 DNA: TGCGCCAGCAGCCAAGATTTGGGGGCCTATTCACCCCTCCACTTT

D gene: TRBD1
J gene: TRBJ2-2
clone size: NA
V gene: TRBV24-1
CDR3 protein: CATSDHPPETGGSGELFF
CDR3 DNA: TGTGCCACCAGTGATCACCCTCCCGAGACAGGGGGCTCCGGGGAGCTGTTTTTT

D gene: TRBD1
J gene: TRBJ2-7
clone size: NA
V gene: TRBV27
CDR3 protein: CASSQDRGSGEQYF
CDR3 DNA: TGTGCCAGCAGTCAGGACAGGGGGTCGGGTGAGCAGTACTTC

D gene: NA
J gene: TRBJ1-2
clone size: NA
V gene: TRBV19
CDR3 protein: CASTQNRDYGYTF
CDR3 DNA: TGTGCCTCCACCCAGAACAGGGACTATGGCTACACCTTC

D gene: TRBD1
J gene: TRBJ2-1
clone size: NA
V gene: TRBV7-9
CDR3 protein: CASTLGGGEQFF
CDR3 DNA: TGTGCCAGCACGCTAGGGGGCGGTGAGCAGTTCTTC

D gene: TRBD2
J gene: TRBJ2-5
clone size: few
V gene: TRBV7-2
CDR3 protein: CASTPGAGGPWVETQYF
CDR3 DNA: TGTGCCAGCACCCCAGGGGCGGGGGGGCCTTGGGTAGAGACCCAGTACTTC